Below, 14 T cell receptor beta chains from the same sample are listed, as sequenced in a study of OX40 agonist ivuxolimab in advanced cancers. Using immunoSEQ multiplex PCR, the repertoire was profiled, and TCRdb retains in-frame clones only, with some absent. This table has tens of thousands of clones, 88% appearing once. The starting material was CD4+ or CD8+ T cells sorted from blood, obtained in a trial of the OX40 agonist ivuxolimab. These TCRs come from an adult with an advanced solid tumor such as melanoma, head and neck, liver or kidney cancer.

Comment on this clone: Additional DNA sequences in this sample encode the identical CDR3. This chain uses TRBV2 with TRBJ2-6; possible D gene TRBD2, 7 bases. The CDR3 is 16 residues long. Deletions cut 5 bases from V and 3 bases from J, with 14 bases between. From germline, CDR1 is SNHLY and CDR2 FYNNEI. Written as DNA, the CDR3 is TGTGCCAGCAGTCCGAGGGGGGGGGTTGGGGCCAACGTCCTGACTTTC. The encoded protein is CASSPRGGVGANVLTF. The entire variable domain, with the rest obtained from reference TRBV2 and TRBJ2-6, is as follows: EPEVTQTPSHQVTQMGQEVILRCVPISNHLYFYWYRQILGQKVEFLVSFYNNEISEKSEIFDDQFSVERPDGSNFTLKIRSTKLEDSAMYFCASSPRGGVGANVLTFGAGSRLTVL.

This rearrangement joins TRBV9 to TRBJ2-1, with D possibly TRBD2 on 5 matching bases. The CDR3 contains 15 residues. V was shortened by 0 bases and J by 2 bases, with 9 bases between the two germline ends. The V gene's germline CDR1 is SGDLS and CDR2 YYNGEE. CDR3 residues: CASSVDPGTYNEQFF. CDR3 coding DNA: TGTGCCAGCAGCGTAGATCCGGGGACCTACAATGAGCAGTTCTTC.

J is TRBJ2-1 and V is TRBV28; the match to TRBD2 covers 7 bases. V trimming: 3 bases; J trimming: 6 bases; junction bases outside the gene matches: 14. Per the germline V gene, CDR1 is MDHEN and CDR2 is SYDVKM. The length of the CDR3 is 17 residues. CDR3 in DNA: TGTGCCAGCAGTTTCGCGAATCCGGGACTATTAACCAATGAGCAGTTCTTC. It codes for CASSFANPGLLTNEQFF.

The chain combines TRBV7-8 with TRBJ1-6; 9 bases agree with TRBD1. This CDR3 has 15 amino acids. The germline V gene encodes CDR1 SGHVS and CDR2 FQNEAQ. V lost 5 bases and J lost 6; bases outside the gene matches: 5. The chain's CDR3 is CASSRGTGSNSPLHF. In nucleotides, the CDR3 is TGTGCCAGCAGCCGTGGGACAGGGAGTAATTCACCCCTCCACTTT.

V is TRBV30 and J is TRBJ2-1; 9 nucleotides align to TRBD2. From germline, CDR1 is GTSNPN and CDR2 SVGIG (reference sequence). The J segment lost 7 bases and the V segment lost 2 bases, leaving 6 bases of the junction unmatched. The CDR3 is 14 residues long. CDR3 sequence reads: CAWSWRGRVNEQFF. The CDR3 bases are TGTGCCTGGAGTTGGCGCGGGAGGGTAAATGAGCAGTTCTTC. Full variable domain (rest looked up from reference TRBV30 and TRBJ2-1): SQTIHQWPATLVQPVGSPLSLECTVEGTSNPNLYWYRQAAGRGLQLLFYSVGIGQISSEVPQNLSASRPQDRQFILSSKKLLLSDSGFYLCAWSWRGRVNEQFFGPGTRLTVL.

This clone was found a few times. In nucleotides, the CDR3 is TGTGCCAGCAGCTTGGAGGGAATCACTGAAGCTTTCTTT. It specifies CASSLEGITEAFF. This chain joins TRBV7-3 and TRBJ1-1; D call uncertain. Germline values: CDR1 SGHTA, CDR2 FQGTGA. The CDR3 is made up of 13 amino acids. The V end lost 3 bases, the J end lost 4 bases, and 9 bases lay between the germline ends.

This clone was counted once. This chain connects TRBV28 to TRBJ2-1; 7 positions match TRBD2. The V segment lost 3 bases and the J segment 8 bases; nucleotides outside the gene matches: 13. Germline CDR1 reads MDHEN; CDR2 reads SYDVKM. The CDR3 is 16 amino acids. The CDR3 nucleotides are TGTGCCAGCAGTTTGGCGGGAGCGCACCCGTTCGATGAGCAGTTCTTC. This translates into CASSLAGAHPFDEQFF. Full variable domain (missing parts from reference TRBV28 and TRBJ2-1): DVKVTQSSRYLVKRTGEKVFLECVQDMDHENMFWYRQDPGLGLRLIYFSYDVKMKEKGDIPEGYSVSREKKERFSLILESASTNQTSMYLCASSLAGAHPFDEQFFGPGTRLTVL.

V gene TRBV2 combines with J gene TRBJ2-7; 7 nucleotides agree with TRBD2. CDR1 is SNHLY, CDR2 FYNNEI, per germline. This CDR3 has 15 residues. V trimming: 4 bases; J trimming: 6 bases; junction bases outside the gene matches: 12. CDR3 sequence reads: CASSVSAGETGEQYF. The CDR3 region has the DNA TGTGCCAGCAGTGTTTCGGCGGGAGAAACGGGCGAGCAGTACTTC.

V and J are TRBV28 and TRBJ2-7; TRBD1 agrees at 9 bases. The germline V gene has CDR1 MDHEN and CDR2 SYDVKM. V lost 6 bases, J lost 0 bases, and 15 bases stayed unmatched. The CDR3 runs 18 residues. DNA of the CDR3: TGTGCCAGCAGCGAATACCCCTACAGGGGGCGCAGCTCCTACGAGCAGTACTTC. Its translation: CASSEYPYRGRSSYEQYF.

V usage is TRBV28 and J usage is TRBJ2-5; D is ambiguous. Matching the DNA end better, TRBJ2-7 makes the J call doubtful. The CDR3 extends over 11 amino acids. CDR1 MDHEN and CDR2 SYDVKM come from the germline V gene. The CDR3 DNA follows: TGTGCCAGCAGTATCATGTACGAGCAGTACTTC. Its translation is CASSIMYEQYF.

This clone was seen a handful of times. Other nucleotide sequences from this sample produce the same CDR3. V and J are TRBV7-6 and TRBJ2-3, with D perhaps TRBD2 (6 bases). This CDR3 is 12 amino acids long. Germline V lookup: CDR1 SGHVS, CDR2 FNYEAQ. The V and J ends lost 2 bases and 6 bases respectively, with 6 bases between them. The CDR3 DNA is TGTGCCAGCAGCTTACGGGAGGATACGCAGTATTTT. It is translated as CASSLREDTQYF. Together with reference TRBV7-6 and TRBJ2-3, the CDR3 gives the full variable domain: GAGVSQSPRYKVTKRGQDVALRCDPISGHVSLYWYRQALGQGPEFLTYFNYEAQQDKSGLPNDRFSAERPEGSISTLTIQRTEQRDSAMYRCASSLREDTQYFGPGTRLTVL.

The chain uses TRBV5-4 and TRBJ2-3; the match to TRBD2 covers 7 bases. V shed 4 bases, J shed 1 base, and the junction held 3 bases outside the gene matches. The germline V gene encodes CDR1 SGHNT and CDR2 YYREEE (reference sequence). The CDR3 covers 14 residues. CDR3 bases: TGTGCCAGCAGCGGTAGCGGGCGCACAGATACGCAGTATTTT. Translating gives CASSGSGRTDTQYF.

The DNA of the CDR3 is TGTGCCAGCGCCAGACCCTCCCTCGGCTCCTACGAGCAGTACTTC. As protein: CASARPSLGSYEQYF. The rearrangement uses TRBV28 and TRBJ2-7; D unresolved. The CDR3 consists of 15 residues. CDR1 MDHEN and CDR2 SYDVKM come from the germline V gene. Trimming stripped 8 bases from V and 0 bases from J, with 17 bases between.

The V call is TRBV28, the J call TRBJ2-3; 9 bases are shared with TRBD2. The ends lost 10 bases at V and 5 bases at J; junction bases unmatched: 13. The CDR3 has 15 amino acids. Germline CDR1 MDHEN, CDR2 SYDVKM. The CDR3 coding sequence is TGTGCCATTCTTACATCTAGCGGGATAAAAGATACGCAGTATTTT. It yields the protein CAILTSSGIKDTQYF.